This T cell receptor (beta chain) originates from a study of long-term antiretroviral therapy in people with HIV. Points from the study as a whole: After ART, diversity increased yet remained lower than transplant donor controls. Before ART, certain clones expanded, and these dominated the repertoire at all time points.

This CDR3 comprises 15 residues. Germline loops: CDR1 SGDLS, CDR2 YYNGEE. Losses at the gene ends were 5 bases for V and 5 bases for J; bases not matched to a gene: 10. The assay, immunoSEQ v3.0, was run at survey level. Sequencing was performed with immunoSEQ multiplex PCR; in TCRdb, only in-frame clones are kept and a portion is missing. The table includes nearly 25,000 clones, 84% detected once. As to this clone: The antigen remains undetermined.

The TCR was taken from a man aged 45-60 years with HIV. The chain employs TRBV9 and TRBJ2-3, with TRBD1 matching 8 bases. Sequences were derived from unsorted PBMCs, sampled 3 years after starting antiretroviral therapy. The CDR3 bases are TGTGCCAGCAGGGCCGGGGGCGGGACAGGAGATACGCAGTATTTT. As protein: CASRAGGGTGDTQYF. Filled out from reference TRBV9 and TRBJ2-3, the complete variable domain reads DSGVTQTPKHLITATGQRVTLRCSPRSGDLSVYWYQQSLDQGLQFLIQYYNGEERAKGNILERFSAQQFPDLHSELNLSSLELGDSALYFCASRAGGGTGDTQYFGPGTRLTVL.